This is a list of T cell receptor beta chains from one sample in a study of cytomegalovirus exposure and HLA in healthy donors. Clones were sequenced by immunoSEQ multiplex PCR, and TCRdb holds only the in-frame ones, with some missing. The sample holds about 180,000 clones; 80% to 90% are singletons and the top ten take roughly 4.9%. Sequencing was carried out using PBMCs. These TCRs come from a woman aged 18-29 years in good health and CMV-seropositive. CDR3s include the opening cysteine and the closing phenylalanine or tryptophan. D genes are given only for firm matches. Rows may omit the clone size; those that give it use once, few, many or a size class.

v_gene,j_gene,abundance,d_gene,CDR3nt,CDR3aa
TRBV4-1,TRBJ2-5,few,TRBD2,TGCGCCAGCAGCTGGACTAGCGGGGGGCAACAAGAGACCCAGTACTTC,CASSWTSGGQQETQYF
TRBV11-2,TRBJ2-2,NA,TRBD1,TGTGCCAGCAGCTTAAGCTACAGGGGGCTAACCGGGGAGCTGTTTTTT,CASSLSYRGLTGELFF
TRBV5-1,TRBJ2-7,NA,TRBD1,TGCGCCAGCAGCTTGTCCACAGGGGCCTACGAGCAGTACTTC,CASSLSTGAYEQYF
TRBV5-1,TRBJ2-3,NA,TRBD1,TGCGCCAGCACCGGACAGGGGGCGATTCTGGATACGCAGTATTTT,CASTGQGAILDTQYF
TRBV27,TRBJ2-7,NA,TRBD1,TGTGCCAGCAGTTCCAGACAGGGGAACTACGAGCAGTACTTC,CASSSRQGNYEQYF
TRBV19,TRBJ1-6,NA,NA,TGTGCCACCAAACCGAGGACAACCAGGGTGGCTTCACCCCTCCACTTT,CATKPRTTRVASPLHF
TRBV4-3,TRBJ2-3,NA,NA,TGCGCCAGCAGCCAAGAGCAGGGCTCAGATACGCAGTATTTT,CASSQEQGSDTQYF
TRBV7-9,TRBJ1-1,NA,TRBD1,TGTGCCAGCAGCTTACCCGGGGGACAGGGGGTAGCTTTCTTT,CASSLPGGQGVAFF
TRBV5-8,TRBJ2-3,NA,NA,TGTGCCAGCAGCTTTGGGCTGCCCACAGATACGCAGTATTTT,CASSFGLPTDTQYF
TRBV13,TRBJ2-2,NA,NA,TGTGCCAGCAGCCACATCCGACAGCCCAGTAGTGGTGAGCTGTTTTTT,CASSHIRQPSSGELFF
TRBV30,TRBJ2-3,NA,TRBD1,TGTGCCTGGAGTGTACGGACAGGGGTCCGTCCAGATACGCAGTATTTT,CAWSVRTGVRPDTQYF
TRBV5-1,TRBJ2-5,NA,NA,TGCGCCAGCAGCTTGCAAGAGGAGACCCAGTACTTC,CASSLQEETQYF
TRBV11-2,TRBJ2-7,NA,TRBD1,TGTGCCAGCAGCTTAGAACCCGGGACAGGGAGCTCCTACGAGCAGTACTTC,CASSLEPGTGSSYEQYF
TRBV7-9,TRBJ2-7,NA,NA,TGTGCCAGCAGCTCTCCCCAGTACGAGCAGTACTTC,CASSSPQYEQYF
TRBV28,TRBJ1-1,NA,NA,TGTGCCAGCAGTTTAGACAAACACACTGAAGCTTTCTTT,CASSLDKHTEAFF
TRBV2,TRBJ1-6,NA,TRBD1,TGTGCCAGCAGTACCAACAGGGGTCAGTCACCCCTCCACTTT,CASSTNRGQSPLHF
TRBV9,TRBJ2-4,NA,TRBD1,TGTGCCAGCAGCTTTAACGACAGGGCGGGCATTCAGTACTTC,CASSFNDRAGIQYF
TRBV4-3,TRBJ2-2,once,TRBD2,TGCGCCAGCAGCCAAGTGGGGACTAGCGGGGACCTAGGGGAGCTGTTTTTT,CASSQVGTSGDLGELFF
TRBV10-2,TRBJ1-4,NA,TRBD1,TGCGCCAGCAGGGGACCCGGGACAGCAACTAATGAAAAACTGTTTTTT,CASRGPGTATNEKLFF
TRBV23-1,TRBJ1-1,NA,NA,TGCGCCAGCAGTCAATACAGGTTCGGCAACACTGAAGCTTTCTTT,CASSQYRFGNTEAFF
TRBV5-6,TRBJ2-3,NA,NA,TGTGCCAGCAGCTTTTCGCCTAGCAGATCCGCAGATACGCAGTATTTT,CASSFSPSRSADTQYF
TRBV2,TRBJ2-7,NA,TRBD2,TGTGCCAGCAGTGAAGGGTTAGCGGGGGCCTACGAGCAGTACTTC,CASSEGLAGAYEQYF
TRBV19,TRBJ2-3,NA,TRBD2,TGTGCCAGTAGTATTGCTAGCGGGGGAATCACAGATACGCAGTATTTT,CASSIASGGITDTQYF
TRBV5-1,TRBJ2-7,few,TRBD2,TGCGCCAGCAACCGGGGGGGCGGCTACGAGCAGTACTTC,CASNRGGGYEQYF
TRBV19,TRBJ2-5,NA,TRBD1,TGTGCCAGTAGTTCCCGAATGGGGGACAGGGTTTCAGAGACCCAGTACTTC,CASSSRMGDRVSETQYF
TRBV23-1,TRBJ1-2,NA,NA,TGCGCCAGCAGTCAGGCTCAACAGGGAAGGAATGGCTACACCTTC,CASSQAQQGRNGYTF
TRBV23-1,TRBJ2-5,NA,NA,TGCGCCAGCAGTCCGAGGCGACAGCCGTACCAAGAGACCCAGTACTTC,CASSPRRQPYQETQYF
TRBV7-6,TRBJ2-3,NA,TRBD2,TGTGCCAGCAGCTTAGGGGGGGGAACATCATTT,CASSLGGGTSF
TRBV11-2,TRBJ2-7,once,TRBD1,TGTGCCAGCAGCCTCCGGGACAGGGGGCCCTACGAGCAGTACTTC,CASSLRDRGPYEQYF
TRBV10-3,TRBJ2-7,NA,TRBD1,TGTGCCATCGGGACAGGGGAAACCTACGAGCAGTACTTC,CAIGTGETYEQYF
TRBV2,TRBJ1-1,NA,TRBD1,TGTGCCAGCAGTGAAGACAGGGGGCTTACTGAAGCTTTCTTT,CASSEDRGLTEAFF
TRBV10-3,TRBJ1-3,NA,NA,TGTGCCATCATGGGGGGCTCTGGAAACACCATATATTTT,CAIMGGSGNTIYF
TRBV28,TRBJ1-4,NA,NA,TGTGCCAGCAGTTCCCCGGGTCCGCGAGATGAAAAACTGTTTTTT,CASSSPGPRDEKLFF
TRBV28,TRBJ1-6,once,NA,TGTGCCAGCAGTTCGGTACAGGATGATTCACCCCTCCACTTT,CASSSVQDDSPLHF
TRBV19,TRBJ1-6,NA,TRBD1,TGTGCCAGTGGCCCCTCCGCGTCGGACAGGGGGCGATCACCCCTCCACTTT,CASGPSASDRGRSPLHF
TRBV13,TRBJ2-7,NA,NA,TGTGCCAGCAGCTTAGGTGGGGGGGCTGTCGAGGGATCCTACGAGCAGTACTTC,CASSLGGGAVEGSYEQYF
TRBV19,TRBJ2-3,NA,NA,TGTGCCAGCGCGGGGGCAGGAGATACGCAGTATTTT,CASAGAGDTQYF
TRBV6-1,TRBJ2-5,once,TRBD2,TGTGCCAGCAGTGCAACTAGCGGGGGGTACCAAGAGACCCAGTACTTC,CASSATSGGYQETQYF
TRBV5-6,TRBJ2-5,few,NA,TGTGCCAGCAGCTTCCTCCTTTTTGAGGGAACAGATCAAGAGACCCAGTACTTC,CASSFLLFEGTDQETQYF
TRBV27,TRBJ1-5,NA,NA,TGTGCCAGCAGTATAACCGGTGCTCAGCCCCAGCATTTT,CASSITGAQPQHF
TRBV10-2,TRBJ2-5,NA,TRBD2,TGCGCCAGCAGGGGCGCTAGCGGTTATGAGACCCAGTACTTC,CASRGASGYETQYF
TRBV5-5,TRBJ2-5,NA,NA,TGTGCCAGCAGCCCTGACAGGAAACAAGAGACCCAGTACTTC,CASSPDRKQETQYF
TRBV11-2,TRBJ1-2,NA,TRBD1,TGTGCCAGCAGCTTACGGAGGACAGGATATAACTATGGCTACACCTTC,CASSLRRTGYNYGYTF
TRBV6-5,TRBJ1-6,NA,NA,TGTGCCAGCAGTTACAATCAGGGGCCCCTCCACTTT,CASSYNQGPLHF
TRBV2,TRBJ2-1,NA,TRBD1,TGTGCCAGCAGGACAGGGAGCTCCTACAATGAGCAGTTCTTC,CASRTGSSYNEQFF
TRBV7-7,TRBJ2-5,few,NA,TGTGCTAGCAGCCCGCTAGACGGCTCCTACAAGACCCAGTACTTC,CASSPLDGSYKTQYF
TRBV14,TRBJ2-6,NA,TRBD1,TGTGCCAGCAGCCAGTACGGGACAGGGCCCTCTGGGGCCAACGTCCTGACTTTC,CASSQYGTGPSGANVLTF
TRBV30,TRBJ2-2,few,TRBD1,TGTGCCTGGGATGGGACAGGGGGCCCCGGGGAGCTGTTTTTT,CAWDGTGGPGELFF
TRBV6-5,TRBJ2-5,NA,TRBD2,TGTGCCAGCAGTTACTCGGGGCGGGGGGGCGGGGAGACCCAGTACTTC,CASSYSGRGGGETQYF
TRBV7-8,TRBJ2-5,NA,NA,TGTGCCAGCAGCTTAGAAAACTTAGAGACCCAGTACTTC,CASSLENLETQYF
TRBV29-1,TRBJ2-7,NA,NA,TGCAGCGTTGAGGGAGATGTCTCCTACGAGCAGTACTTC,CSVEGDVSYEQYF
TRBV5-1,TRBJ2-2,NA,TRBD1,TGCGCCAGCAGCTTGTGGGGCCAGGGGGAAAACACCGGGGAGCTGTTTTTT,CASSLWGQGENTGELFF
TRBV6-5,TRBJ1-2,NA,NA,TGTGCCAGCAGTTCGACTCAGGGGCCTATTAACTATGGCTACACCTTC,CASSSTQGPINYGYTF
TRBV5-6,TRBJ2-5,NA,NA,TGTGCCAGCAGCTACGGGGATTGGGAGGAGACCCAGTACTTC,CASSYGDWEETQYF
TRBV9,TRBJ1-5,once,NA,TGTGCCAGCAGCGTTAAGGGCGGGCAGCCCCAGCATTTT,CASSVKGGQPQHF
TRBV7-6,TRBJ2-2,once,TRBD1,TGTGCCACGGACAGGGGTGACACCGGGGAGCTGTTTTTT,CATDRGDTGELFF